This TCR beta chain was found in a study of shared clonotypes between healthy human individuals. This CDR3 has 16 amino acids. Deletions cut 4 bases from V and 0 bases from J, with 15 bases between. The germline V gene encodes CDR1 SEHNR and CDR2 FQNEAQ (reference sequence). Sequencing used immunoSEQ multiplex PCR; TCRdb keeps in-frame clones, though not all of them. The sample carries about 2,500,000 clones, roughly 92% recorded once. V and J are TRBV7-9 and TRBJ2-5, with no clear D. The sample taken for sequencing was naive CD4+ T cells sorted from blood. This sample's subset: CD45RA+ positively selected. The clonotype was recovered from a man between 18 and 35 years old in good health. CDR3 region: CASSYGKAPDQETQYF. The CDR3 DNA reads as TGTGCCAGCAGCTACGGAAAGGCGCCAGACCAAGAGACCCAGTACTTC.